These T cell receptor beta chains were read from a single sample in a study of T cell changes during pregnancy in multiple sclerosis. Some clones are missing from TCRdb's copy, which holds only in-frame ones; the method was immunoSEQ multiplex PCR. This sample has 35,000 to 55,000 clones, with about nine tenths found just once. The starting material was CD4+ T cells from peripheral blood mononuclear cells, obtained after pregnancy. The receptor source for this set is a female donor with multiple sclerosis, enrolled in a pregnancy study. Each CDR3 is given with its conserved first and last residue. The D gene is left open where the match is weak. Where a row states a size, it is once, few, many or the class of an expanded clone; other rows omit it.

TRBD1	-	TRBV7-2	TRBJ2-2	CASSPRTGDPLKTGELFF	TGTGCCAGCAGCCCCCGGACAGGGGACCCGCTAAAAACCGGGGAGCTGTTTTTT
-	-	TRBV9	TRBJ1-4	CASSVGSVFEKLFF	TGTGCCAGCAGCGTAGGTTCAGTTTTTGAAAAACTGTTTTTT
TRBD1	-	TRBV5-1	TRBJ1-5	CASSLQGAQGQPQHF	TGCGCCAGCAGCTTACAGGGGGCGCAGGGGCAGCCCCAGCATTTT
TRBD1	-	TRBV7-9	TRBJ2-7	CASSRGQGYEQYF	TGTGCCAGCAGCCGGGGACAGGGGTACGAGCAGTACTTC
-	-	TRBV6-5	TRBJ2-7	CASSYGGESSYEQYF	TGTGCCAGCAGTTACGGCGGGGAGAGCTCCTACGAGCAGTACTTC
-	-	TRBV7-2	TRBJ2-2	CASRPTVYTGELFF	TGTGCCAGCAGACCGACAGTGTACACCGGGGAGCTGTTTTTT
TRBD2	once	TRBV29-1	TRBJ2-3	CSVWRESADTQYF	TGCAGCGTTTGGCGGGAGAGCGCAGATACGCAGTATTTT
-	-	TRBV29-1	TRBJ2-6	CSVEDRGNGANVLTF	TGCAGCGTTGAAGATCGAGGAAATGGGGCCAACGTCCTGACTTTC
TRBD2	-	TRBV11-2	TRBJ2-5	CASSFGDSGGETQYF	TGTGCCAGCAGTTTTGGGGATTCGGGAGGAGAGACCCAGTACTTC
-	-	TRBV30	TRBJ1-6	CAWMGGITPLHF	TGTGCCTGGATGGGGGGGATTACACCCCTCCACTTT
TRBD1	-	TRBV14	TRBJ1-2	CASSRDRVGYTF	TGTGCCAGCAGTCGCGACAGGGTTGGCTACACCTTC
-	-	TRBV27	TRBJ2-5	CASRDEVLETQYF	TGTGCCAGCAGGGATGAGGTGCTTGAGACCCAGTACTTC
TRBD1	-	TRBV5-1	TRBJ1-4	CASSLTGQGAAKLFF	TGCGCCAGCAGCTTGACGGGACAGGGGGCTGCAAAACTGTTTTTT
-	once	TRBV5-5	TRBJ1-5	CASSLEGNSNQPQHF	TGTGCCAGCAGCTTGGAGGGGAATAGCAATCAGCCCCAGCATTTT
-	-	TRBV25-1	TRBJ1-3	CASSEQGTGNTIYF	TGTGCCAGCAGTGAACAGGGTACTGGAAACACCATATATTTT
-	-	TRBV6-5	TRBJ2-1	CASSYRLGRDNEQFF	TGTGCCAGCAGTTACCGACTAGGCAGGGACAATGAGCAGTTCTTC
TRBD1	-	TRBV11-2	TRBJ2-7	CASSSNGTGPRQYF	TGTGCCAGCAGCTCCAACGGGACAGGACCCAGGCAGTACTTC
-	-	TRBV27	TRBJ1-6	CASSPPGYGYNSPLHF	TGTGCCAGCAGTCCCCCAGGTTACGGCTATAATTCACCCCTCCACTTT
TRBD1	few	TRBV28	TRBJ2-2	CASSSTGFTGELFF	TGTGCCAGCAGCTCGACAGGGTTCACCGGGGAGCTGTTTTTT
TRBD2	-	TRBV28	TRBJ2-4	CASSPLGTSGRSNIQYF	TGTGCCAGCAGCCCTTTAGGGACTAGCGGGAGGTCAAACATTCAGTACTTC
TRBD1	-	TRBV19	TRBJ2-3	CASSKPGTGGFGTQYF	TGTGCCAGTAGTAAACCCGGGACAGGGGGCTTTGGTACGCAGTATTTT
-	-	TRBV5-1	TRBJ1-1	CASSLGQSSQNTEAFF	TGCGCCAGCAGCTTGGGACAATCGTCACAGAACACTGAAGCTTTCTTT
TRBD1	-	TRBV5-1	TRBJ2-5	CASRPGGTGEETQYF	TGCGCCAGCAGACCTGGCGGGACAGGCGAAGAGACCCAGTACTTC
-	-	TRBV18	TRBJ2-3	CASSRASGTDTQYF	TGTGCCAGCTCACGAGCCTCTGGCACAGATACGCAGTATTTT
TRBD1	-	TRBV5-1	TRBJ2-3	CASSPGQGGTDTQYF	TGCGCCAGCAGCCCGGGACAGGGTGGCACAGATACGCAGTATTTT
TRBD2	-	TRBV9	TRBJ2-1	CASSGMGLAGVEQFF	TGTGCCAGCAGCGGAATGGGACTAGCGGGAGTGGAGCAGTTCTTC
TRBD1	once	TRBV27	TRBJ1-2	CASRPTGVIKGYTF	TGTGCCAGCAGGCCCACAGGGGTGATTAAGGGCTACACCTTC
TRBD1	-	TRBV27	TRBJ1-1	CASSPGTGKAFF	TGTGCCAGCAGTCCAGGGACAGGGAAAGCTTTCTTT
-	-	TRBV6-5	TRBJ1-2	CASSYGEGGYTF	TGTGCCAGCAGTTACGGGGAGGGTGGCTACACCTTC